Listed below are T cell receptor beta chains from one sample, sequenced in a study of cytomegalovirus exposure and HLA in healthy donors. Clones were sequenced by immunoSEQ multiplex PCR, and TCRdb holds only the in-frame ones, with some missing. The sample includes under 200,000 clones, around four fifths seen only once; the top ten take 2% to 3%. Sequencing used PBMCs. These receptor sequences come from a woman between 50 and 59 years old in good health and CMV-seropositive. Each CDR3 is given with its conserved first and last residue. The order of the fields is clone size, V gene, J gene, D gene, CDR3 protein, CDR3 DNA. D genes are given only for firm matches. Not all rows give a size; the values are once, few, many and, for expanded clones, a class.

>NA|TRBV2|TRBJ1-5|NA
CASDLQGSNQPQHF
TGTGCCAGCGACTTACAGGGTAGCAATCAGCCCCAGCATTTT
>NA|TRBV4-1|TRBJ2-2|NA
CASSQDGGAAGELFF
TGCGCCAGCAGCCAAGATGGGGGCGCGGCGGGGGAGCTGTTTTTT
>NA|TRBV5-4|TRBJ1-5|NA
CASSQDNGSNQPQHF
TGTGCCAGCAGCCAAGACAACGGCAGCAATCAGCCCCAGCATTTT
>once|TRBV10-3|TRBJ1-1|TRBD1
CAISAKTGGNTEAFF
TGTGCCATCAGTGCGAAAACAGGGGGGAACACTGAAGCTTTCTTT
>NA|TRBV4-2|TRBJ2-3|TRBD2
CASSQVAGGGTDTQYF
TGTGCCAGCAGCCAGGTAGCGGGGGGGGGCACAGATACGCAGTATTTT
>NA|TRBV9|TRBJ2-1|NA
CASSVRGGGGSSYNEQFF
TGTGCCAGCAGCGTAAGGGGGGGTGGGGGAAGCTCCTACAATGAGCAGTTCTTC
>once|TRBV4-3|TRBJ2-5|TRBD1
CASSRLGQGQETQYF
TGCGCCAGCAGCCGCTTGGGACAGGGCCAAGAGACCCAGTACTTC
>once|TRBV6-1|TRBJ2-7|TRBD2
CASKKSGGRGKQYF
TGTGCCAGCAAAAAGAGCGGGGGGCGGGGAAAGCAGTACTTC
>NA|TRBV28|TRBJ2-4|NA
CASTGGSFKNIQYF
TGTGCCAGCACTGGGGGCTCTTTCAAAAACATTCAGTACTTC
>once|TRBV6-6|TRBJ1-1|NA
CASHRSRNTEAFF
TGTGCCAGCCACAGGTCACGGAACACTGAAGCTTTCTTT